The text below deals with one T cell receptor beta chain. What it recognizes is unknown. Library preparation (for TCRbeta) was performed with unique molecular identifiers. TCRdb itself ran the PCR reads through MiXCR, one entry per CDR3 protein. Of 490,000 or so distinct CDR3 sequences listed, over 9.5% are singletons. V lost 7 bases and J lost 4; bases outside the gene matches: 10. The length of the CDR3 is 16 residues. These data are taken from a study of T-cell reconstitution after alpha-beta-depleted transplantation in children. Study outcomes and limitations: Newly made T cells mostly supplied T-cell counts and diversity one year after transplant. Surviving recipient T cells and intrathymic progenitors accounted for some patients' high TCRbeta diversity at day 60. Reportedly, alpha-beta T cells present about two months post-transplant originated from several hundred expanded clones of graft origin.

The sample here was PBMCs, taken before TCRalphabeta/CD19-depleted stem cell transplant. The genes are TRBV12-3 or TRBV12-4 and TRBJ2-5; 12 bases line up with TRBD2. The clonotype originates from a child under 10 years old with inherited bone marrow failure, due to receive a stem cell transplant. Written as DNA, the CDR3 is TGTGCCAGCAAACCCCACCTAGCGGGAGGGGGAGAGACCCAGTACTTC. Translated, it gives CASKPHLAGGGETQYF.